Below, 27 T cell receptor beta chains from the same sample are listed, as sequenced in a study of cytomegalovirus exposure and HLA in healthy donors (dated by TCRdb to the late 2010s). The library relied on the immunoSEQ multiplex PCR assay. For the multiplex PCR, a mixture combining 60 forward primers for TCR Vbeta segments and 13 reverse primers for TCR Jbeta segments was used. TCRdb provides this immuneACCESS table in a form limited to in-frame rearrangements. Some clones are lacking; in checked studies, under half of them reflect an unresolved V gene, and why the rest are absent is not known. Across this sample there are some 190,000 clones, with about 85% seen only once. About 1.4% of the sample lies in the top ten. Sequenced sample: PBMCs. The receptors derive from a girl aged 10 to 17 in good health and CMV-seropositive.

A note on this clone: Germline and junction disagree at one end, which may indicate a read error. The chain employs TRBV5-1 and TRBJ2-5; maybe TRBD1 (5 bases). Germline CDR1 and CDR2: SGHRS and YFSETQ. The length of the CDR3 is 16 residues. The chain's CDR3 is CASSLVSWGNQETQYF. The CDR3 DNA is TGCGCCAGCAGCTTGGTATCTTGGGGCAACCAGGAGACCCAGTACTTC.

V and J are TRBV5-4 and TRBJ1-3, with TRBD1 matching 9 bases. CDR3 length: 16 amino acids. CDR1 is SGHNT and CDR2 is YYREEE in the germline V gene (reference sequence). The V and J ends lost 4 bases and 0 bases, in that order; junction bases with no gene match: 5. CDR3: CASSKGQGSSGNTIYF. In DNA form, the CDR3 reads TGTGCCAGCAGCAAGGGACAGGGTTCCTCTGGAAACACCATATATTTT.

The V and J genes are TRBV6-4 and TRBJ2-1; possible D gene TRBD2, 5 bases. Trimming removed 0 bases from V and 5 bases from J, with 11 bases in between. The CDR3 has 15 amino acids. Germline CDR1 and CDR2: MRHNA and SNTAGT. CDR3 DNA sequence: TGTGCCAGCAGTGACTCCAGCGCGGGCAACAATGAGCAGTTCTTC. It codes for CASSDSSAGNNEQFF.

The chain couples TRBV18 to TRBJ2-7, with D hard to call. The CDR3 has 13 amino acids. The germline V gene encodes CDR1 KGHSH and CDR2 LQKENI. V gave up 0 bases and J gave up 4 bases, with 7 bases separating them. The CDR3 DNA sequence: TGTGCCAGCTCACCACCGGAGAGATACGAGCAGTACTTC. Translated, it gives CASSPPERYEQYF.

The rearrangement links TRBV27 to TRBJ2-5; 10 nucleotides agree with TRBD2. The CDR3 contains 17 residues. V shed 0 bases and J 5 bases; nucleotides not matched to a gene: 9. Germline V gives CDR1 MNHEY, CDR2 SMNVEV (reference sequence). CDR3 loop: CASSLSGEREGRETQYF. As DNA, the CDR3 is TGTGCCAGCAGTTTATCGGGGGAGCGGGAGGGCCGGGAGACCCAGTACTTC.

The chain combines TRBV5-1 with TRBJ2-5, with 8 bases matching TRBD1. CDR3 size: 15 residues. CDR1 is SGHRS, CDR2 YFSETQ, per germline. After removal of 2 bases from V and 5 bases from J, the junction contained 8 bases not matched to a gene. CDR3 sequence: CASSLRTGPGETQYF. CDR3 DNA: TGCGCCAGCAGCTTACGGACAGGGCCGGGCGAGACCCAGTACTTC.

The genes are TRBV2 and TRBJ1-3; the D is unclear. Germline CDR1 reads SNHLY; CDR2 reads FYNNEI. Trimming cost V 6 bases and J 2 bases, with 11 bases left between them. The CDR3 has 14 amino acids. The CDR3 reads CASSSPTAGNTIYF. CDR3 in DNA: TGTGCCAGCAGCTCCCCAACGGCTGGAAACACCATATATTTT.

The chain joins TRBV4-2 to TRBJ2-5, with 8 bases lining up with TRBD2. Germline V gives CDR1 LGHNA, CDR2 YNFKEQ. The J segment lost 1 base and the V segment lost 1 base, leaving 5 bases of the junction unmatched. The CDR3 is made up of 16 amino acids. CDR3 residues: CASSQGGLELQETQYF. CDR3 sequence (DNA): TGTGCCAGCAGCCAAGGGGGACTAGAGCTCCAAGAGACCCAGTACTTC.

The chain combines TRBV19 with TRBJ2-7; 11 nucleotides align to TRBD1. The CDR3 is 15 residues long. V dropped 3 bases and J dropped 3; count of bases not matched to a gene: 4. CDR1 is LNHDA, CDR2 SQIVND, per germline (reference sequence). This chain's CDR3 is CASSIGTGGIYEQYF. The CDR3 DNA reads as TGTGCCAGTAGTATTGGGACAGGGGGGATCTACGAGCAGTACTTC.

This clone has only one observation. CDR3 sequence (DNA): TGTGCCAGCAGCTTAGAAGGGGGCTACGAGCAGTACTTC. This translates into CASSLEGGYEQYF. This chain links TRBV7-6 with TRBJ2-7; possible D gene TRBD1, 6 bases. The CDR3 has 13 residues. Germline loops: CDR1 SGHVS, CDR2 FNYEAQ. V lost 1 base and J 3 bases, leaving 7 bases between the germline ends.

CDR3 sequence (DNA): TGTGCCAGCAGCAACACCTTAGCCAAAAACATTCAGTACTTC. Protein product: CASSNTLAKNIQYF. J is TRBJ2-4 and V is TRBV7-9; no clear D. This CDR3 contains 14 residues. The V and J ends lost 5 bases and 0 bases respectively, with 8 bases between them. Germline-derived CDR1 and CDR2 are SEHNR and FQNEAQ (reference sequence). The full variable domain, its missing parts supplied by reference TRBV7-9 and TRBJ2-4, is DTGVSQNPRHKITKRGQNVTFRCDPISEHNRLYWYRQTLGQGPEFLTYFQNEAQLEKSRLLSDRFSAERPKGSFSTLEIQRTEQGDSAMYLCASSNTLAKNIQYFGAGTRLSVL.

This chain uses TRBV11-1 with TRBJ2-7, with TRBD2 matching over 14 bases. Germline CDR1 SGHAT, CDR2 FQDESV (reference sequence). After removal of 3 bases from V and 3 bases from J, the junction contained 7 bases not matched to a gene. The CDR3 has 17 residues. Here the CDR3 reads CASSFGLAGGRSYEQYF. CDR3 bases: TGTGCCAGCAGCTTTGGACTAGCGGGAGGCCGGAGCTACGAGCAGTACTTC.

The V and J genes are TRBV2 and TRBJ1-1; no clear D gene. The V end was cut by 3 bases, the J end by 1 base, with 3 bases between. Germline V gene lookup returns CDR1 SNHLY and CDR2 FYNNEI. CDR3 length equals 12 residues. CDR3 nucleotide sequence: TGTGCCAGCAGTGACAAGAACACTGAAGCTTTCTTT. Translated, it gives CASSDKNTEAFF.

The V and J genes are TRBV6-5 and TRBJ2-5, with a tentative D call TRBD1 (5 bases). Germline V gene lookup returns CDR1 MNHEY and CDR2 SVGAGI. The CDR3 covers 14 residues. V was trimmed by 4 bases and J by 1 base, leaving 10 bases between them. CDR3 DNA: TGTGCCAGCAGTTCCCAGGGTTCCCAAGAGACCCAGTACTTC. This sequence encodes CASSSQGSQETQYF.

This clone came up once. This sequence joins TRBV5-1 and TRBJ2-3, with a tentative D call TRBD2 (5 bases). Germline CDR1 SGHRS, CDR2 YFSETQ. The CDR3 is 15 residues long. The germline V and J ends were trimmed by 6 bases and 0 bases, with 14 bases remaining between them. Written as DNA, the CDR3 is TGCGCCAGCACGAGGGCTTCTCCTAGCACAGATACGCAGTATTTT. Translated: CASTRASPSTDTQYF. The variable domain in full, completed from reference TRBV5-1 and TRBJ2-3, reads KAGVTQTPRYLIKTRGQQVTLSCSPISGHRSVSWYQQTPGQGLQFLFEYFSETQRNKGNFPGRFSGRQFSNSRSEMNVSTLELGDSALYLCASTRASPSTDTQYFGPGTRLTVL.

This clone was recorded a few times. This chain connects TRBV5-1 to TRBJ1-2; 7 bases match TRBD1. The CDR3 extends over 15 amino acids. V was pared by 0 bases and J by 4 bases, with 6 bases of the junction left unmatched. Germline V gene data show CDR1 as SGHRS and CDR2 as YFSETQ. The CDR3 DNA is TGCGCCAGCAGCTTGGTGAGGGCAGGGGGCTATGGCTACACCTTC. It specifies CASSLVRAGGYGYTF.

The J gene is TRBJ2-1, the V gene TRBV5-1, with 11 bases that match TRBD2. After removal of 3 bases from V and 2 bases from J, the junction contained 7 bases not matched to a gene. CDR3 length: 17 residues. CDR1 is SGHRS, CDR2 YFSETQ, per germline. CDR3 in amino acids: CASSSRTSGFAYNEQFF. CDR3 in DNA: TGCGCCAGCAGCTCCCGGACTAGCGGGTTTGCCTACAATGAGCAGTTCTTC.

The genes are TRBV5-1 and TRBJ1-5; no firm D call. The V gene lost 1 base and the J gene lost 2 bases, with 7 bases spanning the gap. In germline, CDR1 is SGHRS, CDR2 YFSETQ. The CDR3 spans 14 residues. This chain's CDR3 is CASSLFGGNQPQHF. In nucleotides, the CDR3 is TGCGCCAGCAGCTTGTTTGGAGGCAATCAGCCCCAGCATTTT.

The chain has TRBV30 and TRBJ2-3, with 9 bases lining up with TRBD2. The germline V gene encodes CDR1 GTSNPN and CDR2 SVGIG (reference sequence). The CDR3 is 11 residues long. Trimming took 5 bases from V and 8 from J; bases not matched to a gene: 2. This CDR3 is CAWSREGTQYF. CDR3 coding DNA: TGTGCCTGGTCGCGGGAGGGTACGCAGTATTTT.

The CDR3 sequence is CASSMDARGTGELFF. DNA of the CDR3: TGTGCCAGCAGCATGGACGCTAGAGGCACCGGGGAGCTGTTTTTT. The chain is built from TRBV5-4 and TRBJ2-2; D gene unclear. Per germline, CDR1 SGHNT and CDR2 YYREEE (reference sequence). This CDR3 has 15 amino acids. Trimming cost V 4 bases and J 4 bases, with 14 bases left between them.

J is TRBJ2-3 and V is TRBV5-6; 8 bases are a match to TRBD1. The CDR3 is 13 residues long. The germline V gene has CDR1 SGHDT and CDR2 YYEEEE. The ends lost 3 bases at V and 3 bases at J; junction bases unmatched: 0. For the CDR3, the DNA is TGTGCCAGCAGCTGGACAGGGACAGATACGCAGTATTTT. Translation gives CASSWTGTDTQYF.

This chain joins TRBV7-2 and TRBJ2-1, with TRBD2 matching 7 bases. The CDR3 is made up of 15 amino acids. The trim removed 5 bases at V and 4 bases at J, leaving 8 bases unmatched. Germline-derived CDR1 and CDR2 are SGHTA and FQGNSA. The CDR3 region has the DNA TGTGCCAGCAGCGGTTGGGGTAGCGGGTACAATGAGCAGTTCTTC. It is translated as CASSGWGSGYNEQFF.

The V call is TRBV18, the J call TRBJ2-1; 8 bases align to TRBD1. Germline-derived CDR1 and CDR2 are KGHSH and LQKENI. This CDR3 is 12 amino acids long. Trimming took 6 bases from V and 8 from J; bases not matched to a gene: 3. The CDR3: CASSKDRDEQFF. CDR3 sequence (DNA): TGTGCCAGCTCGAAGGACAGGGATGAGCAGTTCTTC.

This clone has only one observation. V gene TRBV27 combines with J gene TRBJ2-1; weak D call: TRBD2 (6 bases). CDR1 and CDR2 from the germline V gene are MNHEY and SMNVEV (reference sequence). The ends were cut back, 0 bases at V and 7 bases at J, with 16 bases in the middle. This CDR3 has 16 residues. DNA for the CDR3: TGTGCCAGCAGTTTATCCCCACACGGGAGAGGGAATGAGCAGTTCTTC. Amino acids: CASSLSPHGRGNEQFF.

This rearrangement joins TRBV2 to TRBJ1-5, with TRBD1 matching over 9 bases. J gave up 6 bases and V 4 bases, and 10 bases lay outside the gene matches. Germline assignment: CDR1 SNHLY and CDR2 FYNNEI. The CDR3 has 16 amino acids. The CDR3 spells CASSGTGGAIGQPQHF. Here the CDR3 DNA reads TGTGCCAGCAGTGGAACAGGGGGCGCAATAGGTCAGCCCCAGCATTTT. Combining the CDR3 with reference TRBV2 and TRBJ1-5 gives the whole variable domain EPEVTQTPSHQVTQMGQEVILRCVPISNHLYFYWYRQILGQKVEFLVSFYNNEISEKSEIFDDQFSVERPDGSNFTLKIRSTKLEDSAMYFCASSGTGGAIGQPQHFGDGTRLSIL.

This chain links TRBV11-3 with TRBJ2-1; 14 bases line up with TRBD2. The ends lost 5 bases at V and 7 bases at J; junction bases unmatched: 4. This CDR3 is 15 amino acids long. Germline V gene data show CDR1 as SGHNT and CDR2 as YENEEA. The CDR3, as DNA: TGTGCCAGCAGCCCTGGACTAGCGGGAGGTAATGAGCAGTTCTTC. It translates to CASSPGLAGGNEQFF.

The chain is built from TRBV27 and TRBJ2-7, with D perhaps TRBD1 (6 bases). V lost 8 bases and J lost 7, with 21 bases in between. Germline CDR1 MNHEY, CDR2 SMNVEV (reference sequence). This CDR3 has 14 amino acids. CDR3 protein: CASRRTPERGEQYF. The CDR3 nucleotides read TGTGCCAGCCGACGCACGCCGGAGAGGGGGGAGCAGTACTTC.